This T cell receptor (beta chain) emerged from a study of Ad26.COV2.S vaccination and SARS-CoV-2 variants. Study background: Recipients of Ad26.COV2.S got it intramuscularly, once or twice 56 days apart. The study, taken as a whole, reports: Breadth and depth estimates from TCRs may understate total T cell responses. Recipients of vaccine and of placebo showed similar breadth of their non-spike TCR repertoires.

The treatment was: around 19 received Ad26.COV2.S at low or high dose, single or two shots; about 5 received placebo; per-sample allocation not given. Sample collection was performed on day 63 after the first vaccine or placebo injection. Wuhan-strain spike was delivered by a replication-incompetent Ad26 vector. The assay was immunoSEQ multiplex PCR, and TCRdb's table has in-frame clones only and misses some. The table includes roughly 420,000 clones, 85% to 90% detected once. Germline loops: CDR1 MNHEY, CDR2 SVGEGT. The CDR3 runs 12 residues. V was clipped by 0 bases and J by 10 bases, with 9 bases between them. A note on this clone: What it binds is unknown.

The V call is TRBV6-2 or TRBV6-3, the J call TRBJ1-1; D is uncertain. The sample was peripheral blood, taken in a trial of Ad26.COV2.S vaccine versus placebo. This TCR derives from a person aged 18-65 years who received the Ad26.COV2.S COVID-19 vaccine or a placebo. The CDR3 coding sequence is TGTGCCAGCAGTTACTCTAGGGAGGGAGCTTTCTTT. Protein product: CASSYSREGAFF.